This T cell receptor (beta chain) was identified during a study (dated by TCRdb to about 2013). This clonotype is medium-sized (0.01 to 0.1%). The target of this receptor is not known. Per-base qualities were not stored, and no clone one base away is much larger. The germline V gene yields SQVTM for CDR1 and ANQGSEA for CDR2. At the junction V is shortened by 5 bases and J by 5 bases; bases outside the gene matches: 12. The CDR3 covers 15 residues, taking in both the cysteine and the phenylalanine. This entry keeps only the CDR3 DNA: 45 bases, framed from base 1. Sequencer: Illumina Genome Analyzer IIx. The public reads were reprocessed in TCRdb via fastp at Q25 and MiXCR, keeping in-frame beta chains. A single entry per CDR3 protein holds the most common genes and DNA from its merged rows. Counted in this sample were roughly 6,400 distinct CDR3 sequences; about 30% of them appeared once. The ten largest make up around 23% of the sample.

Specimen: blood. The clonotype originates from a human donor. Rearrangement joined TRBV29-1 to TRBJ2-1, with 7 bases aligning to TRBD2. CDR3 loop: CSVLQHGGRNNEQFF. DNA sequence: TGCAGCGTTTTGCAGCACGGCGGGAGAAACAATGAGCAGTTCTTC.